The source of this T cell receptor (beta chain) is a study of shared clonotypes between healthy human individuals. Roughly 200 ng DNA, 30,000 or so T cell genomes, went into each sorted-subset replicate PCR. Sequenced by immunoSEQ multiplex PCR; TCRdb stores in-frame clones only, minus some. The profile shows some 2.4 million clones, roughly 93% of them singletons. The ends lost 3 bases at V and 15 bases at J; junction bases unmatched: 7. The CDR3 is made up of 14 amino acids. Germline V CDR1 and CDR2: MNHEY, SMNVEV (reference sequence). The rearrangement joins TRBV27 to TRBJ2-4; 14 positions match TRBD2. The receptor's source is a man between 18 and 35 years old in good health. Some clones in this sample may be carry-over from other donors' samples. What was sequenced was naive CD4+ T cells from PBMCs. As for subset: CD45RA+ positively selected. For the CDR3, the DNA is TGTGCCAGCAGTTTCTCTCAGGGACTAGCGGGAGTGTACTTC. Translating gives CASSFSQGLAGVYF.